A single sample gave rise to the 24 T cell receptor beta chains below, sequenced in a study of blood T cell repertoires in COVID-19. Sequencing used immunoSEQ multiplex PCR; TCRdb keeps in-frame clones, though not all of them. The data show around 250,000 clones, roughly 80% seen once. The sample was peripheral blood. These receptors were collected from a woman aged 18-29 years with acute or convalescent COVID-19.

The chain employs TRBV27 and TRBJ2-5, with 7 bases fitting TRBD2. There are 16 residues in the CDR3. The V segment lost 2 bases and the J segment 4 bases; nucleotides outside the gene matches: 10. Germline CDR1 and CDR2: MNHEY and SMNVEV (reference sequence). CDR3 nucleotides: TGTGCCAGCAGTTTAATAGGCGGGAGTCTCGGAGAGACCCAGTACTTC. It specifies CASSLIGGSLGETQYF.

The chain recombines TRBV19 with TRBJ1-6; possibly TRBD1 for D (5 bases). The V end was cut by 7 bases, the J end by 7 bases, with 11 bases between. Germline values: CDR1 LNHDA, CDR2 SQIVND (reference sequence). There are 13 residues in the CDR3. The CDR3 reads CASTLGGNSPLHF. In DNA form, the CDR3 reads TGTGCCAGTACTTTGGGGGGGAATTCACCCCTCCACTTT.

V is TRBV5-1 and J is TRBJ2-3; D might be TRBD1 (5 bases). CDR3 length: 14 amino acids. Trimming took 4 bases from V and 0 from J, leaving 9 bases between them. CDR1 and CDR2 from the germline V gene are SGHRS and YFSETQ. The DNA for the CDR3 is TGCGCCAGCAGCCGACAGACCAGCACAGATACGCAGTATTTT. Amino acid sequence: CASSRQTSTDTQYF. Drawing the rest from reference TRBV5-1 and TRBJ2-3, the complete variable domain is KAGVTQTPRYLIKTRGQQVTLSCSPISGHRSVSWYQQTPGQGLQFLFEYFSETQRNKGNFPGRFSGRQFSNSRSEMNVSTLELGDSALYLCASSRQTSTDTQYFGPGTRLTVL.

The sample holds a few counts of this clone. This chain links TRBV5-4 with TRBJ1-1; the D gene is possibly TRBD1 (5 bases). The CDR3 loop spans 12 amino acids. Germline V CDR1 and CDR2: SGHNT, YYREEE (reference sequence). The chain's CDR3 is CAMGGMNTEAFF. CDR3 coding DNA: TGTGCGATGGGGGGAATGAACACTGAAGCTTTCTTT.

V and J are TRBV7-3 and TRBJ2-2, with 13 bases that match TRBD2. The germline V gene encodes CDR1 SGHTA and CDR2 FQGTGA. CDR3 size: 15 residues. Germline trimming cut 4 bases from V and 5 bases from J; bases unmatched to any gene: 1. CDR3 amino acids: CASSSGLAGTGELFF. In nucleotides, the CDR3 is TGTGCCAGCAGCTCGGGACTAGCGGGAACCGGGGAGCTGTTTTTT.

V is TRBV19 and J is TRBJ2-1; the D is unclear. This CDR3 comprises 12 residues. V lost 4 bases to trimming and J lost 3 bases, with 4 bases between them. Germline V CDR1 and CDR2: LNHDA, SQIVND (reference sequence). The CDR3 sequence: CASSSVYNEQFF. The CDR3 region has the DNA TGTGCCAGTAGTAGCGTCTACAATGAGCAGTTCTTC.

This clone is a singleton in its sample. The chain carries TRBV5-1 and TRBJ1-1, with 7 bases that match TRBD1. The germline gives CDR1 SGHRS, CDR2 YFSETQ. Germline trimming cut 2 bases from V and 3 bases from J; bases unmatched to any gene: 7. This CDR3 is built from 15 residues. CDR3 nucleotides: TGCGCCAGCAGCTTAATAGGGGGCAGCGACACTGAAGCTTTCTTT. Translating it yields CASSLIGGSDTEAFF.

This chain connects TRBV7-2 to TRBJ2-1; tentatively, D is TRBD2 (5 bases). Trimming took 5 bases from V and 4 from J, leaving 9 bases between them. The CDR3 runs 13 residues. Germline CDR1 and CDR2: SGHTA and FQGNSA. DNA for the CDR3: TGTGCCAGCAGCACGGACTGGTACAATGAGCAGTTCTTC. Translating it yields CASSTDWYNEQFF.

This clone turned up a few times. This chain connects TRBV19 to TRBJ2-7, with a tentative D call TRBD2 (6 bases). CDR1 and CDR2 from the germline V gene are LNHDA and SQIVND (reference sequence). There are 14 residues in the CDR3. V was shortened by 5 bases and J by 2 bases, with 13 bases between the two germline ends. In DNA form, the CDR3 reads TGTGCCAGTAGTGGAGGGACGGGCCCCTACGAGCAGTACTTC. It codes for CASSGGTGPYEQYF.

The chain has TRBV5-8 and TRBJ1-6; maybe TRBD1 (6 bases). Looked up from germline, CDR1 is SGHTS and CDR2 is YDEGEE. V was trimmed by 9 bases and J by 3 bases, leaving 16 bases between them. The CDR3 is 15 residues long. The CDR3, as DNA: TGTGCCACTTCAACGGACAGACGCTATAATTCACCCCTCCACTTT. Protein: CATSTDRRYNSPLHF.

The chain uses TRBV5-6 and TRBJ2-7, with 7 nucleotides matching TRBD1. V was clipped by 0 bases and J by 1 base; unmatched bases: 10. The CDR3 extends over 17 amino acids. Germline lookup yields CDR1 SGHDT and CDR2 YYEEEE. DNA of the CDR3: TGTGCCAGCAGCTTGGCTGGGTTGGGGACAGAGTCCTACGAGCAGTACTTC. This translates into CASSLAGLGTESYEQYF.

This chain uses TRBV7-8 with TRBJ2-7, with a tentative D call TRBD2 (6 bases). The CDR3 is 19 residues long. Germline loops: CDR1 SGHVS, CDR2 FQNEAQ. V lost 0 bases, J lost 3 bases, and 24 bases lay in between. This CDR3 is CASSLAGVLVGGTLYEQYF. DNA of the CDR3: TGTGCCAGCAGCTTAGCCGGGGTCCTAGTTGGCGGGACCCTCTACGAGCAGTACTTC.

This sequence joins TRBV6-4 and TRBJ1-1; D might be TRBD1 (6 bases). CDR3 size: 13 residues. Trimming took 3 bases from V and 3 from J, leaving 8 bases between them. CDR1 is MRHNA and CDR2 is SNTAGT in the germline V gene. The CDR3 region has the DNA TGTGCCAGCAGTGAACAGGGACACACTGAAGCTTTCTTT. Its protein product is CASSEQGHTEAFF.

This chain uses TRBV4-3 with TRBJ1-2, with 10 bases identical to TRBD1. J gave up 4 bases and V 6 bases, and 14 bases lay outside the gene matches. Germline V lookup: CDR1 LGHNA, CDR2 YSLEER. CDR3 length: 17 residues. The CDR3 spells CASRKGTGDQLFYGYTF. The DNA of the CDR3 is TGCGCCAGCAGAAAGGGGACAGGGGACCAGCTCTTCTATGGCTACACCTTC.

This chain joins TRBV6-5 and TRBJ2-3, with TRBD1 matching 7 bases. Losses at the gene ends were 5 bases for V and 3 bases for J; bases not matched to a gene: 8. Germline CDR1 is MNHEY and CDR2 is SVGAGI. CDR3 length equals 15 residues. CDR3 region: CASSPDRERTDTQYF. CDR3 in DNA: TGTGCCAGCAGTCCTGACAGGGAGAGGACAGATACGCAGTATTTT.

This sequence joins TRBV27 and TRBJ2-1; 12 nucleotides line up with TRBD2. The CDR3 is made up of 17 amino acids. Trimming took 4 bases from V and 7 from J; bases not matched to a gene: 11. Germline loops: CDR1 MNHEY, CDR2 SMNVEV (reference sequence). The CDR3: CASSSWSGLAGRNEQFF. The CDR3 DNA reads TGTGCCAGCAGTTCTTGGTCAGGACTAGCGGGAAGAAATGAGCAGTTCTTC.

This clone was seen many times. The chain couples TRBV10-1 to TRBJ2-4, with TRBD1 identical over 8 bases. Trimming took 6 bases from V and 7 from J; bases not matched to a gene: 8. CDR1 is WNHNN and CDR2 is SYGVQD in the germline V gene (reference sequence). The CDR3 length is 14 residues. The CDR3 spells CASSAGGAGNIQYF. The CDR3 DNA reads TGCGCCAGCAGCGCAGGGGGCGCGGGGAACATTCAGTACTTC.

Remarks on this clone: Other DNA sequences in this specimen translate into the identical CDR3. This sequence joins TRBV7-2 and TRBJ2-5, with D perhaps matching TRBD1 (7 bases). Trimming removed 1 base from V and 5 bases from J, with 11 bases in between. This CDR3 is 14 amino acids long. The V gene's germline CDR1 is SGHTA and CDR2 FQGNSA. The CDR3 DNA reads as TGTGCCAGCAGCTTAGGGAGGGGGCAGGAGACCCAGTACTTC. Residues: CASSLGRGQETQYF.

The chain recombines TRBV2 with TRBJ2-5; 9 bases align to TRBD2. Germline V CDR1 and CDR2: SNHLY, FYNNEI. The CDR3 runs to 15 residues. The V gene end was trimmed by 4 bases and the J gene end by 5 bases; junction bases not matched to a gene: 8. The DNA for the CDR3 is TGTGCCAGCAGTGCTGAGCGGGAGGTGGAGGAGACCCAGTACTTC. This encodes CASSAEREVEETQYF.

This rearrangement joins TRBV27 to TRBJ2-3; TRBD2 matches 10 bases. CDR3 length equals 15 residues. V was pared by 6 bases and J by 1 base, with 4 bases of the junction left unmatched. Germline V gives CDR1 MNHEY, CDR2 SMNVEV (reference sequence). The CDR3 is CASSFGTSGTDTQYF. The CDR3 DNA sequence: TGTGCCAGCAGCTTCGGGACTAGCGGCACAGATACGCAGTATTTT.

This rearrangement joins TRBV7-3 to TRBJ2-1; TRBD2 agrees at 7 bases. J was trimmed by 0 bases and V by 2 bases; bases with no gene match: 4. Germline lookup yields CDR1 SGHTA and CDR2 FQGTGA. The CDR3 contains 16 residues. The CDR3 nucleotides are TGTGCCAGCAGCTTACAGGGCGGGGGCTCCTACAATGAGCAGTTCTTC. It encodes CASSLQGGGSYNEQFF.

J is TRBJ2-3 and V is TRBV24-1; D might be TRBD2 (5 bases). CDR1 KGHDR and CDR2 SFDVKD come from the germline V gene. Trimming removed 4 bases at V and 2 bases at J, with 12 bases between. CDR3 size: 15 residues. CDR3 bases: TGTGCCACCAGTGAAAAGGACTTTCTCACAGATACGCAGTATTTT. Amino acid sequence: CATSEKDFLTDTQYF.

The J gene is TRBJ1-2, the V gene TRBV11-2; D unresolved. The V and J ends lost 1 base and 4 bases respectively, with 10 bases between them. Germline V gives CDR1 SGHAT, CDR2 FQNNGV. The CDR3 sequence is 14 residues long. The chain's CDR3 is CASSLGEFGYGYTF. The CDR3 DNA reads as TGTGCCAGCAGCTTAGGAGAGTTTGGCTATGGCTACACCTTC.

The chain has TRBV27 and TRBJ2-7; D gene ambiguous. CDR1 is MNHEY, CDR2 SMNVEV, per germline (reference sequence). V was cut by 2 bases and J by 4 bases, with 9 bases left in between. The CDR3 runs 13 residues. The CDR3 bases are TGTGCCAGCAGTTTAGGCCTGTTATACGAGCAGTACTTC. It yields the protein CASSLGLLYEQYF.